This T cell receptor (beta chain) was recorded in a study of graft-versus-host responses after intestinal transplantation. Study background: Multivisceral, liver-intestinal, or isolated intestinal grafts were transplanted into recipients. All of the recipients had induction that used anti-thymocyte globulin, then tacrolimus and steroids for about 3 years.

General study points: Graft-donor T cell macrochimerism coincided with high graft-versus-host to host-versus-graft clonal ratios in allografts.

This clone was recorded only once. The antigen remains undetermined. The assay was immunoSEQ multiplex PCR, and TCRdb's table has in-frame clones only and misses some. The sample includes 30,000 or so clones, around 83% seen only once; the top ten take around a fifth. In germline, CDR1 is MDHEN, CDR2 SYDVKM. V was pared by 5 bases and J by 3 bases, with 8 bases of the junction left unmatched. The CDR3 covers 15 residues. The clonotype originates from a human donor who received an intestinal transplant. The chain has TRBV28 and TRBJ1-1, with TRBD1 identical over 8 bases. The material was unstimulated CD8+ T cells sorted from spleen or lymph node cells, obtained before intestinal transplant. The CDR3 DNA follows: TGTGCCAGCAGTCCTAGGACAGGGTCGTACACTGAAGCTTTCTTT. Amino acid sequence: CASSPRTGSYTEAFF.